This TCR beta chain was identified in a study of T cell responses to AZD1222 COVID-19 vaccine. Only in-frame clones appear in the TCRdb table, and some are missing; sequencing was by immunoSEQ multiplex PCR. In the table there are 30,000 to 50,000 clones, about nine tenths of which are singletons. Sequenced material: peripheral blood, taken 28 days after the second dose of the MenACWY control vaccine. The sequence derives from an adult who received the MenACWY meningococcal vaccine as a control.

CDR3 sequence: CASMRDRAMYEQYF. In DNA, the CDR3 is TGTGCCAGCATGAGGGACAGGGCGATGTACGAGCAGTACTTC. The genes are TRBV2 and TRBJ2-7; 9 bases align to TRBD1. The CDR3 has 14 residues. In germline, CDR1 is SNHLY, CDR2 FYNNEI. With 7 bases clipped from V and 4 bases from J, the junction kept 8 bases outside the gene matches. The entire variable domain, with the rest obtained from reference TRBV2 and TRBJ2-7, is as follows: EPEVTQTPSHQVTQMGQEVILRCVPISNHLYFYWYRQILGQKVEFLVSFYNNEISEKSEIFDDQFSVERPDGSNFTLKIRSTKLEDSAMYFCASMRDRAMYEQYFGPGTRLTVT.